The clone carrying this T cell receptor beta chain was seen many times. Its antigen is as yet unknown. The CDR3 loop spans 14 amino acids. The germline V and J ends were trimmed by 3 bases and 0 bases, with 7 bases remaining between them. Germline-derived CDR1 and CDR2 are MRHNA and SNTAGT. 5'RACE primed at constant segments yielded TCR alpha and TCR beta cDNA libraries bearing sample barcodes and UMIs. Using its own MiXCR run on the 5' RACE reads, TCRdb lists one record per CDR3 protein. The repertoire holds approximately 65,000 distinct CDR3 sequences, with approximately 15% as singletons. The sample originates from a study of T-cell memory formation after mild COVID-19. Study-wide points: The appearance of some responding clones in pre-infection memory suggested that cross-reactive memory joined. Largely, contracting CD4+ clones fell within CM and EM, and contracting CD8+ clones within EMRA.

This clonotype originated in an adult woman who had mild COVID-19 (a few samples of this study predate the infection). Cell type and time point are not known. The material sequenced was PBMCs or a T cell subset sorted from them (not recorded which). The J gene is TRBJ2-3, the V gene TRBV6-4; D remains ambiguous. The CDR3 protein is CASSEGRSTDTQYF. The CDR3 bases are TGTGCCAGCAGTGAGGGTAGGAGCACAGATACGCAGTATTTT.